The 16 T cell receptor beta chains below come from one sample, sequenced in a study of CD8 T cells in Susac syndrome. When the RNA was reverse transcribed, random hexamers were used with an input of roughly 0.45 to 1 ug. TCRdb reprocessed the immunoSEQ multiplex PCR reads via MiXCR and lists one record per CDR3 protein. The table includes about 52,000 distinct CDR3 sequences, 93% detected once. The sample taken for sequencing was CD8+ T cells from PBMCs. These TCRs come from a human donor with multiple sclerosis.

This chain connects TRBV7-8 to TRBJ2-7, with 11 bases lining up with TRBD1. CDR1 is SGHVS, CDR2 FQNEAQ, per germline. With 5 bases clipped from V and 5 bases from J, the junction kept 5 bases outside the gene matches. CDR3 length: 14 residues. CDR3 nucleotides: TGTGCCAGCAGCCCCTGGACAGGGGGCGACGAGCAGTACTTC. Its translation is CASSPWTGGDEQYF.

The chain combines TRBV5-1 with TRBJ2-1; 10 bases match TRBD2. The V and J ends lost 5 bases and 2 bases, in that order; junction bases with no gene match: 7. The CDR3 loop spans 16 amino acids. The germline V gene encodes CDR1 SGHRS and CDR2 YFSETQ. The CDR3 spells CASSKKRGGTYNEQFF. CDR3 sequence (DNA): TGCGCCAGCAGTAAAAAGCGGGGGGGAACCTACAATGAGCAGTTCTTC. Complete variable domain (other parts from reference TRBV5-1 and TRBJ2-1): KAGVTQTPRYLIKTRGQQVTLSCSPISGHRSVSWYQQTPGQGLQFLFEYFSETQRNKGNFPGRFSGRQFSNSRSEMNVSTLELGDSALYLCASSKKRGGTYNEQFFGPGTRLTVL.

The chain is built from TRBV14 and TRBJ1-1; D uncertain. The V and J ends lost 1 base and 3 bases respectively, with 3 bases between them. This CDR3 contains 12 residues. Germline assignment: CDR1 SGHDN and CDR2 FVKESK. CDR3 in amino acids: CASSQVDTEAFF. The CDR3 coding sequence is TGTGCCAGCAGCCAAGTAGACACTGAAGCTTTCTTT.

The J gene is TRBJ2-1, the V gene TRBV7-3; D may be TRBD2 (5 bases). Germline CDR1 and CDR2: SGHTA and FQGTGA. This CDR3 is 16 amino acids long. V lost 5 bases, J lost 5 bases, and 19 bases lay in between. The CDR3 bases are TGTGCCAGCAGCCCTCAAATCGGGGTCCCCCACAATGAGCAGTTCTTC. Its translation is CASSPQIGVPHNEQFF.

Only one count was recorded for this clonotype. The chain couples TRBV27 to TRBJ2-7; D may match TRBD1 or TRBD2 (7 bases each). V dropped 0 bases and J dropped 6 bases, with 12 bases sitting between them. In germline, CDR1 is MNHEY, CDR2 SMNVEV (reference sequence). The CDR3 is made up of 14 amino acids. The CDR3 sequence: CASSLSRGGREQYF. In DNA form, the CDR3 reads TGTGCCAGCAGTTTATCCAGGGGGGGGCGCGAGCAGTACTTC.

The V call is TRBV4-1, the J call TRBJ2-2, with 9 bases that match TRBD1. The trim removed 0 bases at V and 3 bases at J, leaving 5 bases unmatched. CDR1 is MGHRA, CDR2 YSYEKL, per germline. This CDR3 comprises 17 residues. This CDR3 is CASSQDQGTGYTGELFF. The DNA for the CDR3 is TGCGCCAGCAGCCAAGATCAGGGGACAGGGTACACCGGGGAGCTGTTTTTT.

V usage is TRBV28 and J usage is TRBJ1-6; no definite D call. Germline V gives CDR1 MDHEN, CDR2 SYDVKM. The length of the CDR3 is 12 residues. With 4 bases removed from V and 9 bases from J, the gap between germline ends came to 7 bases. The CDR3 coding sequence is TGTGCCAGCAGTTCCGACCTTTCACCCCTCCACTTT. Its protein product is CASSSDLSPLHF.

V is TRBV10-2 and J is TRBJ1-2; no definite D call. CDR1 and CDR2 (germline): WSHSY, SAAADI. There are 11 residues in the CDR3. Trimming removed 3 bases at V and 2 bases at J, with 1 base between. The CDR3 DNA reads as TGCGCCAGCAGTGAAAACTATGGCTACACCTTC. Its protein is CASSENYGYTF.

The chain links TRBV7-3 to TRBJ1-6, with a weak D call TRBD1 (5 bases). CDR1 is SGHTA and CDR2 is FQGTGA in the germline V gene. CDR3 length: 15 amino acids. V gave up 5 bases and J gave up 10 bases, with 18 bases separating them. The CDR3 coding sequence is TGTGCCAGCAGCCCTTGGACACAATGGGGATCACCCCTCCACTTT. Residues: CASSPWTQWGSPLHF.

The V and J genes are TRBV9 and TRBJ2-5; D is perhaps TRBD1 (5 bases). The CDR3 totals 17 residues. Trimming took off 2 bases at V and 5 bases at J, with 22 bases between the two ends. Per the germline V gene, CDR1 is SGDLS and CDR2 is YYNGEE. The chain's CDR3 is CASSVEGAVLGQETQYF. CDR3 nucleotide sequence: TGTGCCAGCAGCGTGGAAGGGGCCGTCTTAGGTCAGGAGACCCAGTACTTC.

This chain joins TRBV6-6 and TRBJ1-5, with D unclear. Trimming cost V 6 bases and J 0 bases, with 9 bases left between them. The CDR3 totals 14 residues. Germline CDR1 MNHNY, CDR2 SVGAGI (reference sequence). CDR3 sequence (DNA): TGTGCCAGCAGGTTAGAGGATAGCAATCAGCCCCAGCATTTT. Protein: CASRLEDSNQPQHF.

The gene calls are TRBV13 and TRBJ2-1; D unclear. CDR1 and CDR2 from the germline V gene are PRHDT and FYEKMQ (reference sequence). V was pared by 4 bases and J by 4 bases, with 23 bases between. This CDR3 contains 18 residues. The chain's CDR3 is CASSSGSSSAGPYNEQFF. In DNA form, the CDR3 reads TGTGCCAGCAGCTCCGGCTCGTCGTCTGCCGGCCCTTACAATGAGCAGTTCTTC.

V usage is TRBV6-5 and J usage is TRBJ2-1; TRBD2 agrees at 9 bases. J lost 10 bases, V lost 2 bases, and 15 bases had no gene match. Per the germline V gene, CDR1 is MNHEY and CDR2 is SVGAGI. CDR3 length equals 17 residues. The CDR3 region is CASSYPRSAGGFREQFF. The CDR3 DNA is TGTGCCAGCAGTTACCCCCGTTCAGCGGGGGGTTTCCGAGAGCAGTTCTTC.

The chain employs TRBV11-2 and TRBJ2-7, with TRBD1 matching over 7 bases. Per germline, CDR1 SGHAT and CDR2 FQNNGV. The CDR3 has 15 residues. V lost 5 bases and J lost 4; bases outside the gene matches: 11. CDR3 in amino acids: CASSRTGRAEYEQYF. In DNA, the CDR3 is TGTGCCAGCAGCCGGACAGGCAGGGCGGAGTACGAGCAGTACTTC.

V gene TRBV7-9 combines with J gene TRBJ2-2, with a weak D call TRBD2 (6 bases). CDR1 is SEHNR, CDR2 FQNEAQ, per germline (reference sequence). This CDR3 has 15 residues. V was pared by 2 bases and J by 5 bases, with 12 bases between. The CDR3 here is CASSLKAGRTGELFF. As DNA, the CDR3 is TGTGCCAGCAGCTTAAAGGCAGGGAGGACCGGGGAGCTGTTTTTT.

The chain uses TRBV4-3 and TRBJ1-2; D gene unclear. V was clipped by 0 bases and J by 4 bases, with 15 bases between them. The V gene's germline CDR1 is LGHNA and CDR2 YSLEER. This CDR3 comprises 16 residues. The DNA for the CDR3 is TGCGCCAGCAGCCAAGATGGACCCTCATCCTTCTATGGCTACACCTTC. It is translated as CASSQDGPSSFYGYTF.